Below, one T cell receptor beta chain is given with its context. TCRdb's copy holds only in-frame clones and misses some; the assay was immunoSEQ multiplex PCR. The data contain nearly 80,000 clones, around 83% of them singletons. V shed 4 bases and J shed 0 bases, with 15 bases lying between them. In germline, CDR1 is SNHLY, CDR2 FYNNEI. This CDR3 is built from 16 residues. This sample is drawn from a study of blood T cell repertoires in COVID-19. Sequenced input: peripheral blood. The clonotype was recovered from a woman in her 70s with acute or convalescent COVID-19. The chain uses TRBV2 and TRBJ1-1, with a possible D match to TRBD1 (5 bases). CDR3 DNA sequence: TGTGCCAGCAGTGTCGGGGGGAGGGTCATGAACACTGAAGCTTTCTTT. It encodes CASSVGGRVMNTEAFF.